These T cell receptor beta chains were read from a single sample in a study of cytomegalovirus exposure and HLA in healthy donors. Sequenced by immunoSEQ multiplex PCR; TCRdb stores in-frame clones only, minus some. This sample has 120,000 or so clones, with about 96% found just once. The source material was PBMCs. The receptors were sampled from a man in his late teens or twenties in good health and CMV-seronegative. CDR3s include the opening cysteine and the closing phenylalanine or tryptophan. The D gene is left open where the match is weak. Some rows mark clone size as missing; the rest say once, few, many or name a class of expanded clone.

.,TRBD1,TRBJ2-7,TRBV4-1,TGCGCCAGCAGCCAACAGCACAGGGGTGGCTACGAGCAGTACTTC,CASSQQHRGGYEQYF
.,.,TRBJ1-1,TRBV10-3,TGTGCCATCAGTGAGTCGCATGGCAGAGAAGCTTTCTTT,CAISESHGREAFF
.,.,TRBJ2-2,TRBV2,TGTGCCAGCAGTTCCGAAGTAGCGGATTCGAACACCGGGGAGCTGTTTTTT,CASSSEVADSNTGELFF
.,TRBD2,TRBJ2-1,TRBV7-9,TGTGCCAGCAGCGGAGCCGGGACTAGGTACTACAATGAGCAGTTCTTC,CASSGAGTRYYNEQFF
.,.,TRBJ2-5,TRBV7-9,TGTGCCAGCAGCTCACTCCTAGCAAAAGAGACCCAGTACTTC,CASSSLLAKETQYF
.,TRBD1,TRBJ2-7,TRBV6-1,TGTGCCAGCACCCGGACAGGGGGCGCGGTCCACGAGCAGTACTTC,CASTRTGGAVHEQYF
once,.,TRBJ1-4,TRBV28,TGTGCCAGCAGTCCGCCGGGACAAGTCAATGAAAAACTGTTTTTT,CASSPPGQVNEKLFF
.,.,TRBJ1-2,TRBV25-1,TGTGCCAGCAGTGAATTGGGGGAGGGTCATGGCTACACCTTC,CASSELGEGHGYTF
.,TRBD2,TRBJ2-5,TRBV30,TGTGCCTGGAACTTCGCTAGCGGCAGTCGAGAGACCCAGTACTTC,CAWNFASGSRETQYF
few,TRBD2,TRBJ2-3,TRBV6-4,TGTGCCAGCAGTTTCCTAGCGGGAGGGGCAGATACGCAGTATTTT,CASSFLAGGADTQYF
few,TRBD1,TRBJ2-7,TRBV12-5,TGTGCTAGTGCCCCGGGACAGGGCTACGAGCAGTACTTC,CASAPGQGYEQYF
.,.,TRBJ1-2,TRBV5-4,TGTGCCAGCAGCTTGGAGAAGGGGTTTAACTATGGCTACACCTTC,CASSLEKGFNYGYTF
.,.,TRBJ2-6,TRBV5-1,TGCGCCAGCAGCTCTTCAACAGGGCTGCATTCTGGGGCCAACGTCCTGACTTTC,CASSSSTGLHSGANVLTF
.,TRBD2,TRBJ2-5,TRBV9,TGTGCCAGCAGCCCGGGGACTAGCGGGACGAGGGAGACCCAGTACTTC,CASSPGTSGTRETQYF
.,.,TRBJ2-1,TRBV28,TGTGCCAGCAGTTTATACGGAGAGCGTGAAGACAATGAGCAGTTCTTC,CASSLYGEREDNEQFF
.,.,TRBJ2-5,TRBV7-3,TGTGCCAGCAGCCGCGACAGTGGGCTTGGCGAGACCCAGTACTTC,CASSRDSGLGETQYF
.,.,TRBJ2-3,TRBV6-1,TGTGCCAGCAGTGACAGGCTCACAGATACGCAGTATTTT,CASSDRLTDTQYF
.,TRBD1,TRBJ1-2,TRBV5-6,TGTGCCAGCAGCCCGGGACAGGGTGTCGAAATCAACTATGGCTACACCTTC,CASSPGQGVEINYGYTF
.,.,TRBJ2-7,TRBV6-5,TGTGCCAGCAGTTTCCTTGGGGGCCTCTCCTACGAGCAGTACTTC,CASSFLGGLSYEQYF
.,.,TRBJ1-3,TRBV30,TGTGCCTGGAGCCCTGACGGGTCTGGAAACACCATATATTTT,CAWSPDGSGNTIYF
.,.,TRBJ1-3,TRBV30,TGTGCCTGGAGTAGAGGGCGAGAAGGAAACACCATATATTTT,CAWSRGREGNTIYF
.,TRBD2,TRBJ2-1,TRBV7-8,TGTGCCAGCAGCTTGAGACGACTAGCGAACGAGCAGTTCTTC,CASSLRRLANEQFF
.,.,TRBJ2-7,TRBV6-5,TGTGCCAGCGCTCGTAAGGAGGTCCCCTACGAGCAGTACTTC,CASARKEVPYEQYF
.,TRBD1,TRBJ2-1,TRBV11-3,TGTGCCAGCAGCTTAGCGGGACAGGAATACAATGAGCAGTTCTTC,CASSLAGQEYNEQFF
.,TRBD1,TRBJ2-5,TRBV5-1,TGCGCCAGCAGCTTAGGGGACAGGGGAGAAGAGACCCAGTACTTC,CASSLGDRGEETQYF
.,TRBD1,TRBJ1-1,TRBV28,TGTGCCAGCAGTTACCCCCGCGACAGGGACTTTGAAGCTTTCTTT,CASSYPRDRDFEAFF
.,TRBD2,TRBJ2-1,TRBV7-9,TGTGCCAGCCGGACTAGCGGAGCTCCCAATGAGCAGTTCTTC,CASRTSGAPNEQFF
.,.,TRBJ2-5,TRBV18,TGTGCCAGCTCACCACTGGGTGGGGGCTTCGGACAAGTGGTAGTGACCCAGTACTTC,CASSPLGGGFGQVVVTQYF
.,.,TRBJ1-1,TRBV28,TGTGCCAGCAGCTTTGCAGGTTTCTCCGGAACTGAAGCTTTCTTT,CASSFAGFSGTEAFF
.,TRBD2,TRBJ2-1,TRBV27,TGTGCCAGCAGTTTATCGTCCCCCTCCGGGAGGGTCAATGAGCAGTTCTTC,CASSLSSPSGRVNEQFF